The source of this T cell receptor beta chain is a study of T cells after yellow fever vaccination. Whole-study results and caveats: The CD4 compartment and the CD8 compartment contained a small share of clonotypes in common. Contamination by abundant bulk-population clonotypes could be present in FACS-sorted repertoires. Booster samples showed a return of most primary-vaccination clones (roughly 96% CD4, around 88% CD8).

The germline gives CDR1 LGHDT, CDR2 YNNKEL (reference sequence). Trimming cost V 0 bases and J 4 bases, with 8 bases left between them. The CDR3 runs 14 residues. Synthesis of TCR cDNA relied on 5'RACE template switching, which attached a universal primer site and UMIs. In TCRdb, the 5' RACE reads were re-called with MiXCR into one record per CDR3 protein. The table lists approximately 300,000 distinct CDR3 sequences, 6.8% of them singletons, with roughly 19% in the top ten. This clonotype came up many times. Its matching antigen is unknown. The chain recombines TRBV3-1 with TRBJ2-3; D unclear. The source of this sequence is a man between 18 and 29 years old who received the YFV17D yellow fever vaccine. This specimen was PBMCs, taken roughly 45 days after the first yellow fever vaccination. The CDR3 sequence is CASSQDLVPDTQYF. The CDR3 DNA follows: TGTGCCAGCAGCCAAGACCTAGTCCCAGATACGCAGTATTTT.